This T cell receptor beta chain was identified in a study of control samples from healthy donors and cancer patients. The repertoire was sequenced with immunoSEQ multiplex PCR; TCRdb's copy has only in-frame clones and lacks some. The profile covers around 100,000 clones, with approximately 84% appearing a single time and 18% taken by the ten largest. The CDR3 is 15 amino acids. Trimming took 5 bases from V and 0 from J, leaving 12 bases between them. Germline V lookup: CDR1 LNHDA, CDR2 SQIVND (reference sequence). The TCR was taken from a woman aged 45-65 years in good health. V is TRBV19 and J is TRBJ2-3; D perhaps matches TRBD2 (6 bases). Sequenced material: blood. CDR3 sequence: CASSLRRGSTDTQYF. The CDR3, as DNA: TGTGCCAGTAGTTTGCGGCGGGGAAGCACAGATACGCAGTATTTT.